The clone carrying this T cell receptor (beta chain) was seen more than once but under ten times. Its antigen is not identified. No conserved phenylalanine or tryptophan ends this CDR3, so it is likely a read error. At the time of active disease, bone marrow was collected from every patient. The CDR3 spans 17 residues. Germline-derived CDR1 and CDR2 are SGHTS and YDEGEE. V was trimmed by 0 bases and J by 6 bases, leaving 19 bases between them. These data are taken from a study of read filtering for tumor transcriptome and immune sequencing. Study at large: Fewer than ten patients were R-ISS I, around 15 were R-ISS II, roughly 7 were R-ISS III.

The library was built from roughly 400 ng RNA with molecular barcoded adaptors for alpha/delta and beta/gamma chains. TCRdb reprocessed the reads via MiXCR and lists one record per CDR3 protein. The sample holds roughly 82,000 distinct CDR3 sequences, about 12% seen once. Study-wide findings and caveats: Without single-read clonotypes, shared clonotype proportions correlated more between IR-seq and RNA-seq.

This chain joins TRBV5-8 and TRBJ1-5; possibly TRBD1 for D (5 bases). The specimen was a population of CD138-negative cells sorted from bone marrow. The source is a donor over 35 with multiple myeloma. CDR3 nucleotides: TGTGCCAGCAGCTTGGGCATCGATAAACTGGGGGGTCAGCCCCAGCATCTT. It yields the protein CASSLGIDKLGGQPQHL.